Below, 10 T cell receptor beta chains from the same sample are listed, as sequenced in a study of response to subunit inactivated influenza vaccine. MiXCR, run by TCRdb on the RT-PCR reads, gives a single entry per CDR3 protein. The data hold approximately 500,000 distinct CDR3 sequences, with 20% to 25% observed a single time. These records were also assigned to another study, of T cells expressing NK-cell markers. As that report states: The TCR beta cDNA came from 5'RACE template switching with UMIs.

Sample: CD4+ T cells sorted from PBMCs, taken approximately 12 days after vaccination. Receptors originate from a man over 45 who received an inactivated influenza vaccine.

The chain uses TRBV4-2 and TRBJ2-5; 7 bases agree with TRBD2. This CDR3 region has 16 residues. Per germline, CDR1 LGHNA and CDR2 YNFKEQ. V lost 1 base and J lost 2; bases outside the gene matches: 7. DNA of the CDR3: TGTGCCAGCAGCCAAGTGGGAGCGGGGAGGCAAGAGACCCAGTACTTC. Protein: CASSQVGAGRQETQYF.

The chain is built from TRBV20-1 and TRBJ1-5, with 11 bases aligning to TRBD1. V gave up 5 bases and J gave up 6 bases; unmatched junction bases: 12. Germline CDR1 DFQATT, CDR2 SNEGSKA (reference sequence). This CDR3 is 16 amino acids long. The CDR3 bases are TGCAGTGCTGGACAGGGGGCCTGGCAACGCAGTCAGCCCCAGCATTTT. It yields the protein CSAGQGAWQRSQPQHF.

This clonotype was seen a few times. The V gene is TRBV20-1, the J gene TRBJ1-5, with TRBD1 matching 7 bases. The CDR3 totals 15 residues. The germline V gene has CDR1 DFQATT and CDR2 SNEGSKA (reference sequence). Germline trimming cut 3 bases from V and 6 bases from J; bases unmatched to any gene: 11. CDR3 region: CSARTGTAWGQPQHF. The CDR3 nucleotides read TGCAGTGCTAGGACCGGGACAGCGTGGGGTCAGCCCCAGCATTTT.

The V and J genes are TRBV12-3 or TRBV12-4 and TRBJ2-7; no clear D gene. V lost 11 bases and J 0 bases, leaving 14 bases between the germline ends. There are 13 residues in the CDR3. The CDR3 nucleotides read TGTGCCTCCACCCCGAAAAGCTCCTACGAGCAGTACTTC. It yields the protein CASTPKSSYEQYF.

The gene calls are TRBV11-1 and TRBJ2-1, with 14 bases lining up with TRBD2. The CDR3 is 18 residues long. The V segment lost 4 bases and the J segment 0 bases; nucleotides outside the gene matches: 5. Germline loops: CDR1 SGHAT, CDR2 FQDESV (reference sequence). CDR3 amino acids: CASSSGLAGGRSYNEQFF. The CDR3 DNA sequence: TGTGCCAGCAGCTCTGGACTAGCGGGGGGACGCTCCTACAATGAGCAGTTCTTC. The full variable domain, rest sourced from reference TRBV11-1 and TRBJ2-1, is EAEVAQSPRYKITEKSQAVAFWCDPISGHATLYWYRQILGQGPELLVQFQDESVVDDSQLPKDRFSAERLKGVDSTLKIQPAELGDSAMYLCASSSGLAGGRSYNEQFFGPGTRLTVL.

This clonotype was seen a few times. The genes are TRBV4-3 and TRBJ1-6, with no clear D. The V gene's germline CDR1 is LGHNA and CDR2 YSLEER. The CDR3 covers 15 residues. V dropped 0 bases and J dropped 4 bases, with 7 bases sitting between them. The CDR3 here is CASSQDSQYNSPLHF. The CDR3 DNA reads TGCGCCAGCAGCCAAGATAGTCAATATAATTCACCCCTCCACTTT.

In its sample, this clonotype was seen a few times. This chain uses TRBV25-1 with TRBJ2-3, with 7 bases fitting TRBD1. Germline V lookup: CDR1 MGHDK, CDR2 SYGVNS. J was trimmed by 1 base and V by 2 bases; bases with no gene match: 3. The CDR3 has 15 residues. CDR3 amino acids: CASSETGTGTDTQYF. The CDR3 coding sequence is TGTGCCAGCAGTGAAACCGGGACAGGCACAGATACGCAGTATTTT. Full variable domain (missing parts from reference TRBV25-1 and TRBJ2-3): EADIYQTPRYLVIGTGKKITLECSQTMGHDKMYWYQQDPGMELHLIHYSYGVNSTEKGDLSSESTVSRIRTEHFPLTLESARPSHTSQYLCASSETGTGTDTQYFGPGTRLTVL.

The table lists this clonotype with a few counts. The chain recombines TRBV20-1 with TRBJ2-1; perhaps TRBD1 as D (7 bases). Germline assignment: CDR1 DFQATT and CDR2 SNEGSKA (reference sequence). The CDR3 spans 17 residues. Trimming pared 0 bases from V and 5 bases from J, leaving 20 bases between. This CDR3 is CSARDAGQTSANNEQFF. CDR3 in DNA: TGCAGTGCTAGAGATGCGGGACAGACATCCGCAAACAATGAGCAGTTCTTC.

Ten or more counts support this clonotype. The V and J genes are TRBV4-3 and TRBJ1-6; D uncertain. CDR3 length: 14 amino acids. Trimming stripped 0 bases from V and 6 bases from J, with 6 bases between. Germline V gene sequence: CDR1 LGHNA, CDR2 YSLEER. CDR3 coding DNA: TGCGCCAGCAGCCAAGACCCGCTTAATTCACCCCTCCACTTT. Protein sequence: CASSQDPLNSPLHF.

This chain links TRBV11-2 with TRBJ2-7; 7 positions agree with TRBD2. V lost 2 bases to trimming and J lost 1 base; unmatched junction nucleotides: 5. Germline V CDR1 and CDR2: SGHAT, FQNNGV. The CDR3 totals 15 residues. The CDR3 DNA sequence: TGTGCCAGCAGCTTATGGGCGGGAGTTTCCTACGAGCAGTACTTC. It translates to CASSLWAGVSYEQYF. Variable domain in full (rest from reference TRBV11-2 and TRBJ2-7): EAGVAQSPRYKIIEKRQSVAFWCNPISGHATLYWYQQILGQGPKLLIQFQNNGVVDDSQLPKDRFSAERLKGVDSTLKIQPAKLEDSAVYLCASSLWAGVSYEQYFGPGTRLTVT.